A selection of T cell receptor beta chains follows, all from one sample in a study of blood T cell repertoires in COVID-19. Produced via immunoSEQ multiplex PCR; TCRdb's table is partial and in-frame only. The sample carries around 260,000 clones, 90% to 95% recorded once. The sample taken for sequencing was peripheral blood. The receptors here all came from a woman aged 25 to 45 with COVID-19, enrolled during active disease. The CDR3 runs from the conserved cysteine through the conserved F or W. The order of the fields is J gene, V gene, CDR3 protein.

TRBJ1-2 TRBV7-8 CASSLQGSPGYTF
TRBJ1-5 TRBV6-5 CASTVGQGGQPQHF
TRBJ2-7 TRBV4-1 CASSPPGTVSYEQYF
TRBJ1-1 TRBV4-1 CASSQDLRETEAFF
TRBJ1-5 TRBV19 CASSVRTGNQPQHF
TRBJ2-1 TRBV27 CASSSLPAGNYNEQFF
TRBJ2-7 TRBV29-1 CSATGDGYEQYF
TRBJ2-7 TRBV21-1 CASSKVSSGVYEQYF
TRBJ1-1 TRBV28 CASTFTGVTEAFF
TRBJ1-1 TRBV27 CASRKTGIGPGTEAFF
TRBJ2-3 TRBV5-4 CASSWEDTQYF
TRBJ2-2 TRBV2 CASSGQGATGELFF
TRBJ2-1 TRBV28 CASKGTSGKKVKSNEQFF
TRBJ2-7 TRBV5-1 CASSLKREGLDEQYF
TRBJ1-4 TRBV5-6 CASSSGTPLTNEKLFF
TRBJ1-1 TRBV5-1 CASSTGTVGNTEAFF
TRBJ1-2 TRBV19 CATSIRDRGIVNYGYTF
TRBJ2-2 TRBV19 CASSENRGLGTGELFF
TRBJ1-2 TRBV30 CAWRGVNGYTF
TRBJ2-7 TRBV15 CATSRDRPQGVNEQYF
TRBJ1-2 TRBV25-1 CASSPSTGGYTF
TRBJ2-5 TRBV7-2 CASSDWPGETQYF
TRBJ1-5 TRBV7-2 CASSFPNQPQHF
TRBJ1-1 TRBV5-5 CASSLYIARNTEAFF
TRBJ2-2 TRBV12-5 CASGLGTDYTGELFF
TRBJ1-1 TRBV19 CASSITARGFMNTEAFF
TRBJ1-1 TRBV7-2 CASSWGQNTEAFF
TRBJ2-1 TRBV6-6 CASSRQGATGNNEQFF
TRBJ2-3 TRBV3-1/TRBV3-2 CASSQGVRVTDTQYF
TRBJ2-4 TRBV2 CASSATGENIQYF
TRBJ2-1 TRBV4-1 CASSQDSGGWEQFF
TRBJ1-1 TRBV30 CAWSVGTGALEAFF
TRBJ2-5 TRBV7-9 CASSLISVNEETQYF
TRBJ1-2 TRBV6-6 CASSYMAGDGYTF
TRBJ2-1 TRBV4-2 CASSPAGQGFNEQFF
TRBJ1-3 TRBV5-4 CASSLQAVDTIYF
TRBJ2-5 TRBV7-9 CASSLDGIWGDQETQYF
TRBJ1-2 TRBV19 CASTLGQGTNYGYTF
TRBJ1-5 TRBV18 CASSPPGQSNQPQHF
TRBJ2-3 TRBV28 CASSFSGFTDTQYF
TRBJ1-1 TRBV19 CASLETGLNTEAFF
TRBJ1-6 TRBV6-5 CASATGGFYNSPLHF
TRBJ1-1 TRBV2 CASSEYTAYTEAFF
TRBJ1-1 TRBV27 CASSFQGRGNTEAFF
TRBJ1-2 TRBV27 CASSSRDYGYTF
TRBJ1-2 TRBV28 CASSLSRDREYYGYTF
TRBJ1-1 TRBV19 CASSILTENTEAFF
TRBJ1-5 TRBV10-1 CASLSRTAEINQPQHF
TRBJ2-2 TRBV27 CASSFFSGRGVWTGELFF
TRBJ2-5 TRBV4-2 CASSQDVASGSTETQYF
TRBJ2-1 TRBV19 CASSIESGTSGSNEQFF
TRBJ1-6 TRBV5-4 CASSQLYAGQNSPLHF
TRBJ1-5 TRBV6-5 CASQGTSGRPQHF
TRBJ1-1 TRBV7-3 CASSSPTGDTEAFF
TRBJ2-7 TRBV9 CASSIGGLAGVWEQYF
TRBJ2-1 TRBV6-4 CASSAGTSVYNEQFF
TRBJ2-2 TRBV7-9 CASSLAGGPGELFF
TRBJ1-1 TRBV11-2 CASSFGRGTEAFF
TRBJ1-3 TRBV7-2 CASRMDTMGGNTIYF